These 32 T cell receptor beta chains came from one sample sequenced in a study of persistence of HIV-infected CD4 T cells. An overlapping HIV-1 Gag peptide pool stimulated these cells at about 1 ug/peptide/mL. CD40L-negative CD69-negative CD45RO-high memory CD4+ T cells were sorted as populations depleted of antigen-responding cells. Their antigens remain unidentified. Sequencing used immunoSEQ version 4 in survey mode. This table comes from immunoSEQ multiplex PCR, and its TCRdb copy is limited to in-frame clones, with some not included. The sample comprises tens of thousands of clones, about 69% of which are singletons, and 1.5% to 2% rests with the top ten. This material consisted of CD4+ T cells sorted from PBMCs after roughly 18-hour stimulation, taken from a patient who received antiretroviral therapy. The receptor source for this set is an adult man with HIV who was CMV-seropositive.

The chain uses TRBV18 and TRBJ1-4; no firm D call. Germline V gene lookup returns CDR1 KGHSH and CDR2 LQKENI. With 3 bases removed from V and 6 bases from J, the gap between germline ends came to 14 bases. This CDR3 region has 15 residues. The CDR3 nucleotides are TGTGCCAGCTCACCCCTCGGGTCAGGTCATGAAAAACTGTTTTTT. Its translation is CASSPLGSGHEKLFF. The full variable domain, its missing parts supplied by reference TRBV18 and TRBJ1-4, is NAGVMQNPRHLVRRRGQEARLRCSPMKGHSHVYWYRQLPEEGLKFMVYLQKENIIDESGMPKERFSAEFPKEGPSILRIQQVVRGDSAAYFCASSPLGSGHEKLFFGSGTQLSVL.

The chain joins TRBV11-1 to TRBJ1-1; D is unclear. The germline V gene encodes CDR1 SGHAT and CDR2 FQDESV (reference sequence). The CDR3 sequence is 16 residues long. Deletions cut 0 bases from V and 7 bases from J, with 18 bases between. The CDR3 loop is CASSLATGQINGEAFF. In DNA, the CDR3 is TGTGCCAGCAGCTTAGCGACCGGCCAAATAAACGGTGAAGCTTTCTTT.

The rearrangement joins TRBV4-1 to TRBJ2-2; D call uncertain. Germline CDR1 is MGHRA and CDR2 is YSYEKL. The ends were cut back, 0 bases at V and 7 bases at J, with 9 bases in the middle. The CDR3 is made up of 14 amino acids. Written as DNA, the CDR3 is TGCGCCAGCAGCCAAGATGGAGTAATCGGGGAGCTGTTTTTT. It translates to CASSQDGVIGELFF.

A remark on this clone: One end of the junction does not line up with germline, which may come from a read error. The rearrangement joins TRBV18 to TRBJ2-1; the D gene is possibly TRBD1 (5 bases). This CDR3 contains 16 residues. In germline, CDR1 is KGHSH, CDR2 LQKENI. CDR3 protein: CASSPIRQKSDNGQFF. The DNA for the CDR3 is TGTGCCAGCTCACCGATACGACAGAAATCCGACAATGGGCAGTTCTTC. The whole variable domain, remainder taken from reference TRBV18 and TRBJ2-1, is NAGVMQNPRHLVRRRGQEARLRCSPMKGHSHVYWYRQLPEEGLKFMVYLQKENIIDESGMPKERFSAEFPKEGPSILRIQQVVRGDSAAYFCASSPIRQKSDNGQFFGPGTRLTVL.

The table lists this clone with a few counts. The rearrangement joins TRBV10-3 to TRBJ2-7; D ambiguous. This CDR3 has 13 amino acids. CDR1 ENHRY and CDR2 SYGVKD come from the germline V gene. Trimming pared 5 bases from V and 1 base from J, leaving 9 bases between. For the CDR3, the DNA is TGTGCCATCAGTCCAACAGCGTCCTACGAGCAGTACTTC. Translated, it gives CAISPTASYEQYF.

The chain links TRBV21-1 to TRBJ2-5; TRBD1, as called in the table, went unchecked against the DNA. TRBV21-1 is annotated as a pseudogene. There are 17 residues in the CDR3. DNA for the CDR3: TGTGCCAGCACCGACAGGACCTTAAGAAAGTACCAAGAGACCCAGTACTTC. Translated, it gives CASTDRTLRKYQETQYF.

The chain uses TRBV7-6 and TRBJ1-4, with D maybe TRBD1 (5 bases). The CDR3 length is 14 residues. V lost 6 bases and J 4 bases, leaving 12 bases between the germline ends. Germline V lookup: CDR1 SGHVS, CDR2 FNYEAQ. The CDR3 loop is CASSPRGGNEKLFF. DNA of the CDR3: TGTGCCAGCAGTCCCCGGGGGGGTAATGAAAAACTGTTTTTT.

The rearrangement links TRBV6-5 to TRBJ1-1, with D uncertain. The V and J ends lost 10 bases and 6 bases respectively, with 18 bases between them. Germline CDR1 MNHEY, CDR2 SVGAGI. There are 13 residues in the CDR3. CDR3 in amino acids: CATHTGGRPEAFF. The DNA for the CDR3 is TGTGCCACCCATACGGGAGGGCGCCCTGAAGCTTTCTTT.

V gene TRBV5-1 combines with J gene TRBJ1-1; D is possibly TRBD1 (5 bases). Germline V gives CDR1 SGHRS, CDR2 YFSETQ. The germline V and J ends were trimmed by 3 bases and 5 bases, with 17 bases remaining between them. The CDR3 is 15 residues long. The CDR3 protein is CASSSDPGGGTEAFF. CDR3 in DNA: TGCGCCAGCAGCTCAGACCCGGGGGGAGGGACTGAAGCTTTCTTT.

The rearrangement joins TRBV5-8 to TRBJ2-1; either TRBD1 or TRBD2 may supply D (5 bases each). V was trimmed by 5 bases and J by 1 base, leaving 10 bases between them. There are 14 residues in the CDR3. CDR1 is SGHTS, CDR2 YDEGEE, per germline. The CDR3 here is CASRKGRSYNEQFF. In DNA, the CDR3 is TGTGCCAGCAGGAAGGGACGGTCCTACAATGAGCAGTTCTTC.

The V gene is TRBV25-1, the J gene TRBJ1-2; D unclear. V was pared by 2 bases and J by 8 bases, with 6 bases between. The CDR3 runs to 11 residues. The germline V gene has CDR1 MGHDK and CDR2 SYGVNS. The CDR3 DNA sequence: TGTGCCAGCAGTGAAAATCGGGGCTACACCTTC. The encoded protein is CASSENRGYTF.

The table lists this clone with a few counts. The chain is built from TRBV7-9 and TRBJ2-7, with 14 bases aligning to TRBD2. The CDR3 contains 16 residues. In germline, CDR1 is SEHNR, CDR2 FQNEAQ (reference sequence). Trimming removed 5 bases from V and 9 bases from J; junction bases left unmatched: 12. The CDR3 coding sequence is TGTGCCAGCAGCCCGGGACTAGCGGGGGTGACCCTGGGGCAGTACTTC. Translated: CASSPGLAGVTLGQYF.

The rearrangement joins TRBV6-5 to TRBJ1-6; no clear D. This CDR3 is 13 amino acids long. CDR1 MNHEY and CDR2 SVGAGI come from the germline V gene. With 8 bases removed from V and 10 bases from J, the gap between germline ends came to 15 bases. The CDR3 loop is CASRKMEGSPLHF. The CDR3 bases are TGTGCCAGCCGAAAGATGGAAGGATCACCCCTCCACTTT.

This clone has a handful of counts. CDR3 sequence: CASSDGRTEAFF. As DNA, the CDR3 is TGTGCCAGCAGTGACGGCCGCACTGAAGCTTTCTTT. This chain joins TRBV2 and TRBJ1-1; D is unresolved. Between the trimmed V and J ends, which lost 3 bases and 4 bases, there was a span of 6 bases. The CDR3 extends over 12 amino acids. The germline CDR1 and CDR2 sequences are SNHLY and FYNNEI.

In its sample, this clone is medium-sized. Additional DNA sequences in this sample encode the identical CDR3. This sequence joins TRBV6-5 and TRBJ1-4; no clear D. The V end was cut by 0 bases, the J end by 8 bases, with 4 bases between. This CDR3 is 12 amino acids long. The V gene's germline CDR1 is MNHEY and CDR2 SVGAGI. The CDR3 protein is CASSYSGEKLFF. The CDR3 nucleotides read TGTGCCAGCAGTTACTCGGGAGAAAAACTGTTTTTT.

The chain links TRBV6-6 to TRBJ2-1, with a possible D match to TRBD2 (6 bases). The ends were cut back, 2 bases at V and 8 bases at J, with 19 bases in the middle. The CDR3 extends over 16 amino acids. The germline V gene encodes CDR1 MNHNY and CDR2 SVGAGI (reference sequence). CDR3 amino acids: CASSYGGLPHEDEQFF. The CDR3 nucleotides are TGTGCCAGCAGTTACGGGGGACTCCCCCATGAGGATGAGCAGTTCTTC.

The chain couples TRBV5-5 to TRBJ2-1; D ambiguous. Trimming cost V 4 bases and J 2 bases, with 16 bases left between them. The V gene's germline CDR1 is SGHKS and CDR2 YYEKEE (reference sequence). The CDR3 is 16 residues long. CDR3 sequence (DNA): TGTGCCAGCAGCCCCCGAATCACCTTAACCTACAATGAGCAGTTCTTC. Translating it yields CASSPRITLTYNEQFF. Based on the CDR3 plus reference TRBV5-5 and TRBJ2-1, the full variable domain is DAGVTQSPTHLIKTRGQQVTLRCSPISGHKSVSWYQQVLGQGPQFIFQYYEKEERGRGNFPDRFSARQFPNYSSELNVNALLLGDSALYLCASSPRITLTYNEQFFGPGTRLTVL.

The chain uses TRBV4-2 and TRBJ1-4; 7 nucleotides match TRBD1. Germline lookup yields CDR1 LGHNA and CDR2 YNFKEQ. V lost 0 bases, J lost 3 bases, and 7 bases stayed unmatched. This CDR3 has 17 residues. The CDR3 DNA reads as TGTGCCAGCAGCCAAGACCCAACAGGGGTTTCTAATGAAAAACTGTTTTTT. It specifies CASSQDPTGVSNEKLFF.

This chain links TRBV7-9 with TRBJ1-1, with a tentative D call TRBD1 (5 bases). V shed 1 base and J shed 1 base, with 10 bases lying between them. This CDR3 is built from 15 residues. CDR1 is SEHNR and CDR2 is FQNEAQ in the germline V gene (reference sequence). Written as DNA, the CDR3 is TGTGCCAGCAGCTTAGGGATAAGGGGGAACACTGAAGCTTTCTTT. Its protein is CASSLGIRGNTEAFF.

The rearrangement links TRBV27 to TRBJ1-4, with D perhaps TRBD1 (5 bases). The CDR3 consists of 15 residues. CDR1 and CDR2 (germline): MNHEY, SMNVEV (reference sequence). The ends were cut back, 3 bases at V and 5 bases at J, with 13 bases in the middle. The CDR3 region has the DNA TGTGCCAGCAGTTTGATCCAGGGCAAAAATGAAAAACTGTTTTTT. This sequence encodes CASSLIQGKNEKLFF.

The chain is built from TRBV2 and TRBJ2-2; 7 positions match TRBD1. The CDR3 runs 14 residues. The V gene's germline CDR1 is SNHLY and CDR2 FYNNEI. The DNA of the CDR3 is TGTACGACTGGAGCAGGGACAGCCACCGGGGAGCTGTTTTTT. Translated, it gives CTTGAGTATGELFF. The whole variable domain, remainder taken from reference TRBV2 and TRBJ2-2, is EPEVTQTPSHQVTQMGQEVILRCVPISNHLYFYWYRQILGQKVEFLVSFYNNEISEKSEIFDDQFSVERPDGSNFTLKIRSTKLEDSAMYFCTTGAGTATGELFFGEGSRLTVL.

This clone was recorded a few times. V is TRBV7-6 and J is TRBJ2-2; D call uncertain. The CDR3 has 16 residues. Germline lookup yields CDR1 SGHVS and CDR2 FNYEAQ. V lost 5 bases to trimming and J lost 1 base, with 14 bases between them. The CDR3 sequence: CASSPTPAGNTGELFF. The CDR3, as DNA: TGTGCCAGCAGCCCAACCCCCGCAGGGAACACCGGGGAGCTGTTTTTT.

J is TRBJ1-1 and V is TRBV2, with D possibly TRBD1 on 6 matching bases. V was shortened by 6 bases and J by 5 bases, with 19 bases between the two germline ends. Germline loops: CDR1 SNHLY, CDR2 FYNNEI. CDR3 length: 15 amino acids. The CDR3 here is CASSDLRGRGTEAFF. The CDR3, as DNA: TGTGCCAGCAGCGATCTTAGAGGGAGGGGGACTGAAGCTTTCTTT.

Points on this clone: Other DNA sequences in the same sample also yield this CDR3. The chain recombines TRBV27 with TRBJ2-3; TRBD1 matches 8 bases. The CDR3 runs 15 residues. Germline CDR1 reads MNHEY; CDR2 reads SMNVEV (reference sequence). The V segment lost 5 bases and the J segment 3 bases; nucleotides outside the gene matches: 7. CDR3 nucleotide sequence: TGTGCCAGCAGTACCCCCGGACAGGGAACAGATACGCAGTATTTT. It translates to CASSTPGQGTDTQYF.

The CDR3 DNA sequence: TGTGCCAGCAGTAGGGACCAACGCTACGAGCAGTACTTC. It specifies CASSRDQRYEQYF. This chain joins TRBV6-2 or TRBV6-3 and TRBJ2-7, with D possibly called TRBD1 or TRBD2 (5 bases each). CDR3 length equals 13 residues. In germline, CDR1 is MNHEY, CDR2 SVGEGT. Deletions cut 5 bases from V and 3 bases from J, with 11 bases between.

The genes are TRBV6-1 and TRBJ1-5; no definite D call. Germline V gives CDR1 MNHNS, CDR2 SASEGT. The CDR3 extends over 13 amino acids. Trimming cost V 2 bases and J 7 bases, with 9 bases left between them. DNA of the CDR3: TGTGCCAGCAGTGAAATGGCAGGACAGCCCCAGCATTTT. As protein: CASSEMAGQPQHF.

The rearrangement joins TRBV27 to TRBJ1-2, with TRBD1 identical over 7 bases. Germline trimming cut 6 bases from V and 4 bases from J; bases unmatched to any gene: 11. The CDR3 is 15 amino acids. Germline V lookup: CDR1 MNHEY, CDR2 SMNVEV (reference sequence). CDR3 in DNA: TGTGCCAGCAGAACACAGGGGATACCATTCTATGGCTACACCTTC. Translation: CASRTQGIPFYGYTF.

The chain joins TRBV27 to TRBJ1-1, with TRBD1 as a possible D gene (5 bases). Germline loops: CDR1 MNHEY, CDR2 SMNVEV (reference sequence). CDR3 size: 11 residues. V lost 3 bases, J lost 9 bases, and 8 bases lay in between. The CDR3 spells CASSLRGQAFF. The CDR3 DNA follows: TGTGCCAGCAGTTTGAGGGGACAAGCTTTCTTT.

The V gene is TRBV10-2, the J gene TRBJ1-5; the D is unclear. The CDR3 runs to 13 residues. Germline V CDR1 and CDR2: WSHSY, SAAADI. V was clipped by 4 bases and J by 4 bases, with 8 bases between them. The CDR3 region is CASSVNGNQPQHF. CDR3 bases: TGCGCCAGCAGTGTAAATGGGAATCAGCCCCAGCATTTT.

There are a few counts of this clone. The chain couples TRBV3-1 (or the pseudogene TRBV3-2) to TRBJ1-5, with D unresolved. The germline CDR1 and CDR2 sequences are LGHDT and YNNKEL (reference sequence). This CDR3 comprises 13 residues. V lost 1 base and J 11 bases, leaving 12 bases between the germline ends. The CDR3, as DNA: TGTGCCAGCAGCCAAGGACATTCTTGGGCCCAGCATTTT. As protein: CASSQGHSWAQHF.

This clone appeared a single time. The V call is TRBV14, the J call TRBJ1-2, with D possibly matching TRBD1 (6 bases). Trimming took off 3 bases at V and 3 bases at J, with 14 bases between the two ends. Germline V gene sequence: CDR1 SGHDN, CDR2 FVKESK. The CDR3 consists of 15 residues. The CDR3 DNA reads TGTGCCAGCAGCCAGGGGTCACAGGGCCACTATGGCTACACCTTC. It encodes CASSQGSQGHYGYTF.

Only a few counts were recorded for this clone. The J gene is TRBJ1-2, the V gene TRBV2; a weak D match, TRBD1 (5 bases). The CDR3 extends over 14 amino acids. Germline CDR1 is SNHLY and CDR2 is FYNNEI. V dropped 2 bases and J dropped 0 bases, with 7 bases sitting between them. In nucleotides, the CDR3 is TGTGCCAGCAGTGAACAGGGCCCTAACTATGGCTACACCTTC. Encoded protein: CASSEQGPNYGYTF.